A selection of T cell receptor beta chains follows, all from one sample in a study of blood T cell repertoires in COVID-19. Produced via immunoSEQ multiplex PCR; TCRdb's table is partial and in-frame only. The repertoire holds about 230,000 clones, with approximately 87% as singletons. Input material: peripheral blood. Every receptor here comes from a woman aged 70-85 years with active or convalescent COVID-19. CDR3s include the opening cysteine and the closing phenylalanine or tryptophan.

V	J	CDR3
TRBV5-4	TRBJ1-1	CASSPRDTEAFF
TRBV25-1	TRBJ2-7	CASSEGGRVGTPEQYF
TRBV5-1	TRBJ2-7	CASSLAGSTAPILDF
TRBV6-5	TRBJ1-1	CASRGQGASEAFF
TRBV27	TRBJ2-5	CASSLSLGQGGEAQYF
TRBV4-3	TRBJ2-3	CASSTLAGRTDTQYF
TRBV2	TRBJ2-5	CASSAWEETQYF
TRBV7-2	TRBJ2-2	CASSLAPGTANTGELFF
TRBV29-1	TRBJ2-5	CSVKSGDETQYF
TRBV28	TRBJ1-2	CASSLPSGGQGGYTF
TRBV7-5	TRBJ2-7	CVRSTTRLAASYEQYF
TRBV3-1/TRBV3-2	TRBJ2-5	CASSGGGQETQYF
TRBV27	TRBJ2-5	CASSLLPLAGGLQETQYF
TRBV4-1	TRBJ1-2	CASSQVKNLVMTGIYGYTF
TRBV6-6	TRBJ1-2	CASSLSGTAGGDYGYTF
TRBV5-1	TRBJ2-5	CASSLGLAFQETQYF
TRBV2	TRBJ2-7	CASIGQRPSYEQYF
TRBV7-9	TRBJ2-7	CASSLVLGQNEQYF
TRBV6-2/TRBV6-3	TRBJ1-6	CASSYRGNDSPLHF